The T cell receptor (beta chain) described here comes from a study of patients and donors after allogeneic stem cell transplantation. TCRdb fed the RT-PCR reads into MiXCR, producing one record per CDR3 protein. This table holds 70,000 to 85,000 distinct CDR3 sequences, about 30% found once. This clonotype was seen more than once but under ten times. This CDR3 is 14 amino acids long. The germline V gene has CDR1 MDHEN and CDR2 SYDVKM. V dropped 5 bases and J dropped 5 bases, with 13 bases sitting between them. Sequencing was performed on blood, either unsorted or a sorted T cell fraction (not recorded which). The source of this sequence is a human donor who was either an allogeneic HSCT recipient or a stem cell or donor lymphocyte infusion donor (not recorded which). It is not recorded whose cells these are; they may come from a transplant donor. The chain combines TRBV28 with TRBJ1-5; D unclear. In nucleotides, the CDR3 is TGTGCCAGCAGTCCCCCCAACGTCTATCAGCCCCAGCATTTT. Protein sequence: CASSPPNVYQPQHF.